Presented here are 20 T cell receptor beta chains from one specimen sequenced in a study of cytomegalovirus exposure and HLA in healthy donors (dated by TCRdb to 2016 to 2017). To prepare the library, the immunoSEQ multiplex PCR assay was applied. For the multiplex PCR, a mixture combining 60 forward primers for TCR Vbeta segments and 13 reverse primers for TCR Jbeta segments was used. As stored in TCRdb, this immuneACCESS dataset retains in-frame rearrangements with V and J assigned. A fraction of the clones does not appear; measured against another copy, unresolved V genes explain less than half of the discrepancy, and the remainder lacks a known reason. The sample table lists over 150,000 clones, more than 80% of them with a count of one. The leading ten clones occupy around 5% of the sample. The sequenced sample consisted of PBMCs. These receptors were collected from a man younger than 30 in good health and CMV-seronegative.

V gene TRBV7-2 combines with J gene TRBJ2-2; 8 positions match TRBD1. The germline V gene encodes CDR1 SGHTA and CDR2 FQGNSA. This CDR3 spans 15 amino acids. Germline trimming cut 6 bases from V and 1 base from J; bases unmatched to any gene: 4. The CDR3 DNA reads TGTGCCAGCAGACAAGACAGGGGGAACACCGGGGAGCTGTTTTTT. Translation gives CASRQDRGNTGELFF.

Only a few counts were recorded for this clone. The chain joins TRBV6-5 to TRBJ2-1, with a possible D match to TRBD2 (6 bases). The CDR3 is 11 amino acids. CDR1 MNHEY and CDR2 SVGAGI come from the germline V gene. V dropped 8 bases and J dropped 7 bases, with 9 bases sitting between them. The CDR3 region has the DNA TGTGCCAGCCTGCGGGGAAATGAGCAGTTCTTC. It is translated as CASLRGNEQFF.

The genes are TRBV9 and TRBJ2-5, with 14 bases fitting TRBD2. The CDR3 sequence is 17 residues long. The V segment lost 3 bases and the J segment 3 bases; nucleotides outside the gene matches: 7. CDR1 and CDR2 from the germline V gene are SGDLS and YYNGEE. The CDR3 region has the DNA TGTGCCAGCAGCGGAGACTCGGGACTAGCGGGGGAAGAGACCCAGTACTTC. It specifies CASSGDSGLAGEETQYF.

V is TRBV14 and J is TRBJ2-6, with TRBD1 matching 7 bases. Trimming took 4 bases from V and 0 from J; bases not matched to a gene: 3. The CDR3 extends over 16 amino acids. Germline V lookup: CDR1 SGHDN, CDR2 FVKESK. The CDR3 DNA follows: TGTGCCAGCAGCCTAACAGGGGTCTCTGGGGCCAACGTCCTGACTTTC. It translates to CASSLTGVSGANVLTF.

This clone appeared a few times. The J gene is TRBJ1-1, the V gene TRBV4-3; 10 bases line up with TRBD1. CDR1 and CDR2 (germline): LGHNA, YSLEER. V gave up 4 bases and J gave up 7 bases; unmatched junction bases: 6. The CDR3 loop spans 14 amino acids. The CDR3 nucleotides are TGCGCCAGCAGCCCGACAGGGGGCCCGGGTGAAGCTTTCTTT. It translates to CASSPTGGPGEAFF.

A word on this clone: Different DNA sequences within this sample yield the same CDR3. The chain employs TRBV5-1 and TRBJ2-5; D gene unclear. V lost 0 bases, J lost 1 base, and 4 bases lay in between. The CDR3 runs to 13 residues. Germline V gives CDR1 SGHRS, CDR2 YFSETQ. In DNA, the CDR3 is TGCGCCAGCAGCTTGGGTAGCCAAGAGACCCAGTACTTC. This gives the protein CASSLGSQETQYF.

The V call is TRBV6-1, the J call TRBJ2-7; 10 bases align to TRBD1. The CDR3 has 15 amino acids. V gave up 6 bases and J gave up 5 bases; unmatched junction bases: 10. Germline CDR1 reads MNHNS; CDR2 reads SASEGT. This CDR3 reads CASRNSGTGAHEQYF. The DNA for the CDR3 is TGTGCCAGCAGGAACTCCGGGACAGGGGCCCACGAGCAGTACTTC.

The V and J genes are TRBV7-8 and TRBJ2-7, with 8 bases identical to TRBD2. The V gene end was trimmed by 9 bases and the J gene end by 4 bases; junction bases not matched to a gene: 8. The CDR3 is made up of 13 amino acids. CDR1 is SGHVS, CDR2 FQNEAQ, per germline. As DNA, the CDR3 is TGTGCCAGTGTGAGCGGGAGTTGGTACGAGCAGTACTTC. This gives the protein CASVSGSWYEQYF.

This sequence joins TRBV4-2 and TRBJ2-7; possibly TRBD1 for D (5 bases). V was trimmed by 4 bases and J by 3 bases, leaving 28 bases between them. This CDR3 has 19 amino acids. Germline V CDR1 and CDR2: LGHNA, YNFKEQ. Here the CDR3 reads CASSLKLPSRRQSCYEQYF. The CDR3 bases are TGTGCCAGCAGCCTCAAATTGCCCTCCCGCCGACAGAGCTGCTACGAGCAGTACTTC.

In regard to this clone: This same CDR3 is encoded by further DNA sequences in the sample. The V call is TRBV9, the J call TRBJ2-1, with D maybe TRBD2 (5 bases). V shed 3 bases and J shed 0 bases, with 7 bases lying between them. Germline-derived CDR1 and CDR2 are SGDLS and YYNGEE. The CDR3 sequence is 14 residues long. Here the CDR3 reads CASSDGGSYNEQFF. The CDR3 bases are TGTGCCAGCAGCGATGGAGGCTCCTACAATGAGCAGTTCTTC.

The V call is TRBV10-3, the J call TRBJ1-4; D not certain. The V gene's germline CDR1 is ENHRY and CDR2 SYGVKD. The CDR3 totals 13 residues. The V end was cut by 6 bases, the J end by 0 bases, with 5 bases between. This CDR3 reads CAISRATNEKLFF. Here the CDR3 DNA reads TGTGCCATCAGCCGAGCAACTAATGAAAAACTGTTTTTT.

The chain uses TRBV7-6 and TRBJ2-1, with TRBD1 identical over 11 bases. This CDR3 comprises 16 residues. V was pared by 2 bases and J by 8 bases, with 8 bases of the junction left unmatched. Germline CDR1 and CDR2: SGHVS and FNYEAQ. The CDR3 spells CASSLMGTGGRDEQFF. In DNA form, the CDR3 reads TGTGCCAGCAGCTTAATGGGGACAGGGGGTAGGGATGAGCAGTTCTTC.

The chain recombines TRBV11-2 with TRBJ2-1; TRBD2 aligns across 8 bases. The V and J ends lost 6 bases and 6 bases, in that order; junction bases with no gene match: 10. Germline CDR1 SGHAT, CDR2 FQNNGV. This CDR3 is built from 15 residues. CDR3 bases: TGTGCCAGCAGACTAGGGCCTAGCGGGTTCAATGAGCAGTTCTTC. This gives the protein CASRLGPSGFNEQFF. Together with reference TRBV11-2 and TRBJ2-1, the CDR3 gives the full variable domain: EAGVAQSPRYKIIEKRQSVAFWCNPISGHATLYWYQQILGQGPKLLIQFQNNGVVDDSQLPKDRFSAERLKGVDSTLKIQPAKLEDSAVYLCASRLGPSGFNEQFFGPGTRLTVL.

CDR3 sequence reads: CASSYSRDRGGYEQYF. As DNA, the CDR3 is TGTGCCAGCAGTTACTCGAGGGACAGGGGCGGTTACGAGCAGTACTTC. This rearrangement joins TRBV6-5 to TRBJ2-7; 10 bases map to TRBD1. The junction had 6 bases not matched to a gene; V was cut back by 0 bases and J by 4 bases. The germline V gene has CDR1 MNHEY and CDR2 SVGAGI. CDR3 size: 16 residues.

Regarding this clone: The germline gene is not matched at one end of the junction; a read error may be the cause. In nucleotides, the CDR3 is TGTGCCAGCGGCTTGACAGGGTCCTACGAGCAGTACTTC. Its protein is CASGLTGSYEQYF. The genes are TRBV5-6 and TRBJ2-7; TRBD1 matches at 7 bases. Germline V CDR1 and CDR2: SGHDT, YYEEEE. This CDR3 spans 13 amino acids.

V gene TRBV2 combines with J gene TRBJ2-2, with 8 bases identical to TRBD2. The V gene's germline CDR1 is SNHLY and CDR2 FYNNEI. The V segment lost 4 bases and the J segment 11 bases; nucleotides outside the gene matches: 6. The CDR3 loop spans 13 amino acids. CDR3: CASSVEREKELFF. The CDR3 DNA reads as TGTGCCAGCAGTGTGGAGCGGGAGAAAGAGCTGTTTTTT.

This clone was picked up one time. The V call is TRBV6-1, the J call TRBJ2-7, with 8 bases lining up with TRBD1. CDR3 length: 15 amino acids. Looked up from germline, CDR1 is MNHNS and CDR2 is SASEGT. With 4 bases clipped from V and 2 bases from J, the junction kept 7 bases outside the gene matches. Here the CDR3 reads CASSGMGQETYEQYF. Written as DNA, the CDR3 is TGTGCCAGCAGTGGAATGGGACAGGAAACCTACGAGCAGTACTTC.

The CDR3 DNA reads TGCGCCAGCACCTTAATGACAGGGGCTAATGAAAAACTGTTTTTT. Protein sequence: CASTLMTGANEKLFF. The chain has TRBV10-2 and TRBJ1-4, with 8 bases identical to TRBD1. CDR1 and CDR2 from the germline V gene are WSHSY and SAAADI. The CDR3 is made up of 15 amino acids. The V gene end was trimmed by 7 bases and the J gene end by 3 bases; junction bases not matched to a gene: 7.

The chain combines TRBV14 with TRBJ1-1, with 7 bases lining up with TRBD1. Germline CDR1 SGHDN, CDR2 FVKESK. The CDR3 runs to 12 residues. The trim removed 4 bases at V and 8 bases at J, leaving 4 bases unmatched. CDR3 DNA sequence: TGTGCCAGCAGCCGGGACAGAATCGAAGCTTTCTTT. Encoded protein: CASSRDRIEAFF.

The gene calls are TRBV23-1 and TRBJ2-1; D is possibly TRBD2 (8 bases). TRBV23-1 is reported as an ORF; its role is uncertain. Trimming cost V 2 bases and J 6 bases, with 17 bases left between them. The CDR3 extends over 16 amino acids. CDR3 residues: CASSQLDRTSSNEQFF. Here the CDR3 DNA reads TGCGCCAGCAGTCAACTGGACAGGACTAGCAGCAATGAGCAGTTCTTC.